The sample holds many counts of the clone carrying this T cell receptor beta chain. Its antigen is currently unknown. These data belong to a study of regulatory T cells in long-lasting Graves disease. Study-level results: New patients shared 750 to 1,000 public clonotypes, fewer than the approximately 3,000 shared by persistent patients.

Trimming pared 3 bases from V and 4 bases from J, leaving 8 bases between. The CDR3 loop spans 13 amino acids. Investigators prepared the TCR beta libraries by applying iRepertoire HTBI primers and Arm-PCR of CDR3 regions. TCRdb fed the multiplex PCR reads into MiXCR, producing one record per CDR3 protein. The table includes almost 450,000 distinct CDR3 sequences, around 17% detected once. Time point denoted: newly diagnosed GD, antithyroid drugs for less than 3 months. RNA from PBMCs was the source of the TCR library. The authors drew about 9 milliliters of peripheral blood into EDTA tubes. Another study also made use of these data, one on T cells in Graves' hyperthyroidism and ophthalmopathy. That study reports: Stable Graves' hyperthyroidism meant no ophthalmopathy progression within 18 months. Blood also carried most thyroid clonotypes expanded above 0.001.

The V call is TRBV12-3 or TRBV12-4, the J call TRBJ2-3; D is undetermined. This TCR was sampled from a woman aged 25 to 39 with Graves disease. The sequences come from peripheral blood mononuclear cells (PBMCs), collected at new diagnosis, from a patient treated with antithyroid drugs. CDR3 nucleotides: TGTGCCAGCAGTTTTTTCAGGTCAGATACGCAGTATTTT. Translated, it gives CASSFFRSDTQYF.